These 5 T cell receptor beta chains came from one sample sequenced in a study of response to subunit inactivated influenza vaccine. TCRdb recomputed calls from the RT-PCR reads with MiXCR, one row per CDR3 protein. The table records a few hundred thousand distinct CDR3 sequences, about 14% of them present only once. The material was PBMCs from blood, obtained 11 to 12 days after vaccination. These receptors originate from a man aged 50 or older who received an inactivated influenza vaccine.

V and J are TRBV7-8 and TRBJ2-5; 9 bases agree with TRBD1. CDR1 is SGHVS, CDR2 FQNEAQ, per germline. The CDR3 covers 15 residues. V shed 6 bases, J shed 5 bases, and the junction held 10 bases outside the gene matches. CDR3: CASSSRDRVEETQYF. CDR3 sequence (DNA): TGTGCCAGCAGTTCCCGGGACAGGGTAGAGGAGACCCAGTACTTC. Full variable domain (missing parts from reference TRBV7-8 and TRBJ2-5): GAGVSQSPRYKVAKRGQDVALRCDPISGHVSLFWYQQALGQGPEFLTYFQNEAQLDKSGLPSDRFFAERPEGSVSTLKIQRTQQEDSAVYLCASSSRDRVEETQYFGPGTRLLVL.

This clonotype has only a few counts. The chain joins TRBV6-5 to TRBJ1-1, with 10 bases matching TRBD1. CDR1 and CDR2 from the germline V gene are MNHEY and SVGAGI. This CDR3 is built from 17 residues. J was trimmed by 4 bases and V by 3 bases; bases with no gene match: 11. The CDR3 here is CASSYTGTGAGGTEAFF. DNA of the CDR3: TGTGCCAGCAGTTATACCGGGACAGGGGCTGGGGGCACTGAAGCTTTCTTT.

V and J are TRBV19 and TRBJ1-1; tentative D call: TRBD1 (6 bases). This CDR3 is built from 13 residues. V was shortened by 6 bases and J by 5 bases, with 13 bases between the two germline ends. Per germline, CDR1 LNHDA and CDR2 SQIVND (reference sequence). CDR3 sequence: CASRQTGETEAFF. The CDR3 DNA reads TGTGCCAGTAGGCAGACAGGCGAAACTGAAGCTTTCTTT.

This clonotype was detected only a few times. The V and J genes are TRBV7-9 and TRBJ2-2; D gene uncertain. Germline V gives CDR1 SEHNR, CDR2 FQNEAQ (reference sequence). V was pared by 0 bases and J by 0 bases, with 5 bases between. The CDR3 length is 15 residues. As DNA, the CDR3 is TGTGCCAGCAGCTTAGCCAGGTCGAACACCGGGGAGCTGTTTTTT. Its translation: CASSLARSNTGELFF. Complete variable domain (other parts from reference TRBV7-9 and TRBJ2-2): DTGVSQNPRHKITKRGQNVTFRCDPISEHNRLYWYRQTLGQGPEFLTYFQNEAQLEKSRLLSDRFSAERPKGSFSTLEIQRTEQGDSAMYLCASSLARSNTGELFFGEGSRLTVL.

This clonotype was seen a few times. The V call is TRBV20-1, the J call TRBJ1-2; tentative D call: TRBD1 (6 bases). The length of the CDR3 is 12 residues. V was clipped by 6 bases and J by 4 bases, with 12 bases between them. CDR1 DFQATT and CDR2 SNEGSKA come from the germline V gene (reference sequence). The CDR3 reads CSARQELYGYTF. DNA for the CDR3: TGCAGTGCAAGACAGGAACTCTATGGCTACACCTTC.